The 13 T cell receptor beta chains given below trace back to one sample, sequenced in a study of T-cell reconstitution after alpha-beta-depleted transplantation in children. Study-level points and caveats: Fresh T-cell production supplied most of the T-cell counts and diversity seen one year after transplant.

Unique molecular identifiers were used to barcode this TCRbeta library. TCRdb fed the PCR reads into MiXCR, producing one record per CDR3 protein. The sample includes around 300,000 distinct CDR3 sequences, approximately 7.3% of them seen just once. Their antigens remain unidentified. The material was peripheral blood, obtained 360 days after TCRalphabeta/CD19-depleted stem cell transplant. The origin of the receptors is a female patient aged 2-9 years who had a stem cell transplant for Fanconi anemia, so the T cells may come from the graft donor.

This clonotype was picked up many times. The chain combines TRBV7-2 with TRBJ2-7, with D perhaps matching TRBD1 or TRBD2 (6 bases each). CDR3 size: 14 residues. Trimming removed 4 bases at V and 3 bases at J, with 13 bases between. Germline V gene sequence: CDR1 SGHTA, CDR2 FQGNSA. CDR3 DNA: TGTGCCAGCAGCTCGCAGGGGCGGGACTACGAGCAGTACTTC. Amino acids: CASSSQGRDYEQYF.

Ten or more counts support this clonotype. The chain uses TRBV14 and TRBJ2-1; 9 nucleotides agree with TRBD1. Germline V CDR1 and CDR2: SGHDN, FVKESK. Losses at the gene ends were 3 bases for V and 1 base for J; bases not matched to a gene: 13. This CDR3 comprises 19 residues. CDR3 coding DNA: TGTGCCAGCAGCCAGTACAGGGGGCGGAATCTCTCGTCCTACAATGAGCAGTTCTTC. Translated, it gives CASSQYRGRNLSSYNEQFF.

This clonotype was recorded many times. The rearrangement uses TRBV12-3 or TRBV12-4 and TRBJ1-1, with D unresolved. V dropped 3 bases and J dropped 7 bases, with 12 bases sitting between them. The CDR3 is made up of 13 amino acids. As DNA, the CDR3 is TGTGCCAGCAGTTTTGGCGGCCGCCGTGAAGCTTTCTTT. This gives the protein CASSFGGRREAFF.

This clonotype was found a few times. CDR3 protein: CASSLQGSQPQHF. Written as DNA, the CDR3 is TGTGCCAGCAGCCTACAGGGCAGTCAGCCCCAGCATTTT. The chain couples TRBV12-3 or TRBV12-4 to TRBJ1-5, with TRBD1 as a possible D gene (6 bases). V lost 6 bases and J lost 6, with 12 bases in between. This CDR3 is built from 13 residues.

This clonotype was counted many times. J is TRBJ2-7 and V is TRBV7-9; TRBD2 is a possible D gene (6 bases). Germline CDR1 SEHNR, CDR2 FQNEAQ (reference sequence). Deletions cut 1 base from V and 3 bases from J, with 7 bases between. The CDR3 consists of 13 residues. This CDR3 is CASSLGGGYEQYV. The CDR3 DNA sequence: TGTGCCAGCAGCTTAGGGGGAGGCTACGAGCAGTACGTC.

This clonotype has ten or more counts. This chain links TRBV29-1 with TRBJ2-1; 9 nucleotides align to TRBD1. The CDR3 has 15 residues. The ends lost 6 bases at V and 4 bases at J; junction bases unmatched: 10. CDR1 SQVTM and CDR2 ANQGSEA come from the germline V gene. The CDR3 sequence is CSVLQGASHYNEQFF. As DNA, the CDR3 is TGCAGCGTCTTACAGGGGGCTAGTCATTACAATGAGCAGTTCTTC.

The chain is built from TRBV18 and TRBJ2-7; 13 bases are a match to TRBD2. The CDR3 sequence is 16 residues long. J was trimmed by 6 bases and V by 4 bases; bases with no gene match: 9. CDR1 KGHSH and CDR2 LQKENI come from the germline V gene. DNA of the CDR3: TGTGCCAGCTCACTCTCGACTAGCGGGGGGCCCCCCGAGCAGTACTTC. It yields the protein CASSLSTSGGPPEQYF.

Only a few counts were recorded for this clonotype. The chain carries TRBV3-1 and TRBJ2-1; no clear D gene. CDR3 size: 14 residues. The germline V gene encodes CDR1 LGHDT and CDR2 YNNKEL (reference sequence). Trimming stripped 3 bases from V and 0 bases from J, with 6 bases between. The CDR3 sequence is CASSHLSSYNEQFF. The DNA of the CDR3 is TGTGCCAGCAGCCACCTGAGCTCCTACAATGAGCAGTTCTTC.

This clonotype was observed at least ten times. This chain uses TRBV7-2 with TRBJ2-7; 7 bases line up with TRBD1. Trimming took 6 bases from V and 1 from J; bases not matched to a gene: 6. Germline V gene data show CDR1 as SGHTA and CDR2 as FQGNSA. The CDR3 sequence is 14 residues long. The CDR3 DNA reads TGTGCCAGCAGACTAAGACAGGGATCCTACGAGCAGTACTTC. This translates into CASRLRQGSYEQYF. The full variable domain, completed using reference TRBV7-2 and TRBJ2-7, is GAGVSQSPSNKVTEKGKDVELRCDPISGHTALYWYRQSLGQGLEFLIYFQGNSAPDKSGLPSDRFSAERTGGSVSTLTIQRTQQEDSAVYLCASRLRQGSYEQYFGPGTRLTVT.

The gene calls are TRBV5-1 and TRBJ2-3, with 11 positions matching TRBD2. J gave up 3 bases and V 4 bases, and 10 bases lay outside the gene matches. The CDR3 length is 17 residues. Germline CDR1 is SGHRS and CDR2 is YFSETQ. The CDR3 nucleotides read TGCGCCAGCAGCCAATTAGCGGGGGGGCCGCGTACAGATACGCAGTATTTT. Its protein is CASSQLAGGPRTDTQYF. The variable domain in full, completed from reference TRBV5-1 and TRBJ2-3, reads KAGVTQTPRYLIKTRGQQVTLSCSPISGHRSVSWYQQTPGQGLQFLFEYFSETQRNKGNFPGRFSGRQFSNSRSEMNVSTLELGDSALYLCASSQLAGGPRTDTQYFGPGTRLTVL.

This clonotype turned up a few times. The chain joins TRBV19 to TRBJ2-1; 7 bases fit TRBD1. The CDR3 is 14 residues long. The junction had 3 bases not matched to a gene; V was cut back by 4 bases and J by 3 bases. Looked up from germline, CDR1 is LNHDA and CDR2 is SQIVND (reference sequence). In DNA form, the CDR3 reads TGTGCCAGTAGTACAGGGGGAAACTACAATGAGCAGTTCTTC. Translation: CASSTGGNYNEQFF.

This clonotype was found many times. This chain links TRBV20-1 with TRBJ2-1; 16 bases are shared with TRBD2. Germline V gives CDR1 DFQATT, CDR2 SNEGSKA (reference sequence). This CDR3 is built from 17 residues. Trimming cost V 3 bases and J 6 bases; bases outside gene matches: 8. The chain's CDR3 is CSASPGLAGGPFNEQFF. CDR3 nucleotide sequence: TGCAGTGCTAGTCCGGGACTAGCGGGAGGGCCGTTCAATGAGCAGTTCTTC.

The chain couples TRBV7-2 to TRBJ2-3; 9 positions agree with TRBD1. The V gene end was trimmed by 2 bases and the J gene end by 4 bases; junction bases not matched to a gene: 4. The CDR3 totals 15 residues. The germline V gene encodes CDR1 SGHTA and CDR2 FQGNSA. As DNA, the CDR3 is TGTGCCAGCAGCTTATACAGGGGGCTGTCAGATACGCAGTATTTT. It specifies CASSLYRGLSDTQYF. Combining the CDR3 with reference TRBV7-2 and TRBJ2-3 gives the whole variable domain GAGVSQSPSNKVTEKGKDVELRCDPISGHTALYWYRQSLGQGLEFLIYFQGNSAPDKSGLPSDRFSAERTGGSVSTLTIQRTQQEDSAVYLCASSLYRGLSDTQYFGPGTRLTVL.